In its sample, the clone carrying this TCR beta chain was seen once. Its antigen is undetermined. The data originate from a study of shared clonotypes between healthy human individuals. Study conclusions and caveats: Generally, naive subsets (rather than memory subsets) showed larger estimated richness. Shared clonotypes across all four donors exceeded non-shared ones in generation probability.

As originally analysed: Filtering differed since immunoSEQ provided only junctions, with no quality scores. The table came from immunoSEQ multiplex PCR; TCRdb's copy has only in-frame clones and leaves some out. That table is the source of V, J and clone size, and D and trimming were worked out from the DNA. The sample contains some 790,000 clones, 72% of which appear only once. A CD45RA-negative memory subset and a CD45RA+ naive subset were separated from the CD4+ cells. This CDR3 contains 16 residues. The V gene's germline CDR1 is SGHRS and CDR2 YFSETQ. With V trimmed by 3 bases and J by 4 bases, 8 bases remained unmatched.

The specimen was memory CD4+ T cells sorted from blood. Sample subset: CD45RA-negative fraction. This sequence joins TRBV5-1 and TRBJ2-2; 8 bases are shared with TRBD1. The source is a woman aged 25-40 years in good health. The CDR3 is CASSSGTGESTGELFF. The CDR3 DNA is TGCGCCAGCAGCTCCGGGACAGGCGAAAGCACCGGGGAGCTGTTTTTT.